The 26 T cell receptor beta chains presented below share a single source sample, sequenced in a study of PD-1 blockade in classical Hodgkin lymphoma. Indicated time point: cycle 4 day 1 (C4D1), after 6 weeks of nivolumab. Every patient had relapsed following autologous stem cell transplantation, and cohorts differed in brentuximab vedotin exposure. Purification of CD4+ T cells from thawed PBMCs was performed via magnetic negative selection. Assay used: immunoSEQ multiplex PCR; TCRdb lists only in-frame clones, some missing. The sample has 18,000 or so clones; around 80% are singletons. This specimen consisted of CD4+ T cells from blood, obtained before the fourth cycle of nivolumab. These receptors were obtained from a human donor with classical Hodgkin lymphoma.

The sample holds a few counts of this clone. This sequence joins TRBV19 and TRBJ2-2, with D uncertain. Germline V lookup: CDR1 LNHDA, CDR2 SQIVND (reference sequence). Trimming took off 5 bases at V and 5 bases at J, with 12 bases between the two ends. The CDR3 length is 14 residues. Here the CDR3 DNA reads TGTGCCAGTAGTTTCCCGTGGGGTACCGGGGAGCTGTTTTTT. Translated, it gives CASSFPWGTGELFF.

In its sample, this clone is medium-sized (0.01 to 0.1%). The chain has TRBV2 and TRBJ1-2, with D uncertain. The length of the CDR3 is 12 residues. With 7 bases removed from V and 4 bases from J, the gap between germline ends came to 10 bases. Germline-derived CDR1 and CDR2 are SNHLY and FYNNEI. The CDR3 sequence is CASNPGSYGYTF. The DNA of the CDR3 is TGTGCCAGCAATCCGGGGAGCTATGGCTACACCTTC.

This sequence joins TRBV10-2 and TRBJ2-5; 8 bases align to TRBD1. The germline CDR1 and CDR2 sequences are WSHSY and SAAADI. CDR3 length: 13 amino acids. J lost 4 bases, V lost 7 bases, and 5 bases had no gene match. CDR3 bases: TGCGCCAGCAAATCCAGGGGGCCAGAGACCCAGTACTTC. Protein product: CASKSRGPETQYF.

This clone appeared a single time. The chain couples TRBV19 to TRBJ2-7; 10 positions match TRBD1. The V segment lost 7 bases and the J segment 6 bases; nucleotides outside the gene matches: 9. The germline CDR1 and CDR2 sequences are LNHDA and SQIVND (reference sequence). This CDR3 comprises 14 residues. The CDR3 bases are TGTGCCAGTACCCCGACAGGGGGCTTTCGCGAGCAGTACTTC. As protein: CASTPTGGFREQYF.

V is TRBV6-6 and J is TRBJ1-5; D might be TRBD1 (6 bases). CDR3 length equals 14 residues. The V end was cut by 5 bases, the J end by 7 bases, with 15 bases between. Germline assignment: CDR1 MNHNY and CDR2 SVGAGI (reference sequence). The CDR3 DNA reads TGTGCCAGCAGTACCCCGGGGGGCGGGCAGCCCCAGCATTTT. As protein: CASSTPGGGQPQHF.

The chain combines TRBV12-5 with TRBJ2-1; no clear D gene. The CDR3 runs to 13 residues. Germline CDR1 reads LGHNT; CDR2 reads FRNRAP. Trimming took 2 bases from V and 6 from J, leaving 8 bases between them. The CDR3 region is CASGLQEFNEQFF. The CDR3 DNA follows: TGTGCTAGTGGTTTGCAGGAGTTCAATGAGCAGTTCTTC.

This clone was recorded a few times. V usage is TRBV14 and J usage is TRBJ2-7; D is unresolved. Per the germline V gene, CDR1 is SGHDN and CDR2 is FVKESK. V lost 4 bases and J 0 bases, leaving 10 bases between the germline ends. The CDR3 spans 14 residues. The CDR3 loop reads CASSPRAFSYEQYF. For the CDR3, the DNA is TGTGCCAGCAGCCCTCGGGCCTTCTCCTACGAGCAGTACTTC.

This sequence joins TRBV19 and TRBJ2-5, with 8 bases fitting TRBD1. The germline V gene has CDR1 LNHDA and CDR2 SQIVND (reference sequence). V lost 2 bases, J lost 5 bases, and 4 bases stayed unmatched. The CDR3 is 14 amino acids. CDR3 amino acids: CASSIMAGGETQYF. The CDR3 DNA sequence: TGTGCCAGTAGTATAATGGCAGGGGGCGAGACCCAGTACTTC.

This rearrangement joins TRBV9 to TRBJ1-3; D not certain. The germline CDR1 and CDR2 sequences are SGDLS and YYNGEE. The CDR3 totals 15 residues. The germline V and J ends were trimmed by 0 bases and 4 bases, with 11 bases remaining between them. The CDR3 DNA reads TGTGCCAGCAGCGTAGAAGTGGGTACAGGAAACACCATATATTTT. Protein sequence: CASSVEVGTGNTIYF.

The chain employs TRBV7-2 and TRBJ2-2; D is unresolved. Trimming removed 3 bases at V and 3 bases at J, with 11 bases between. Germline CDR1 and CDR2: SGHTA and FQGNSA. The CDR3 length is 15 residues. The CDR3 is CASSLYLRHTGELFF. CDR3 nucleotide sequence: TGTGCCAGCAGCTTGTATCTAAGGCACACCGGGGAGCTGTTTTTT.

The chain uses TRBV4-3 and TRBJ2-7; a weak D match, TRBD1 (5 bases). CDR3 size: 13 residues. Germline CDR1 is LGHNA and CDR2 is YSLEER. The ends were cut back, 4 bases at V and 0 bases at J, with 7 bases in the middle. The CDR3 nucleotides read TGCGCCAGCAGCCGGGGCGTCTCCTACGAGCAGTACTTC. Protein sequence: CASSRGVSYEQYF.

The CDR3, as DNA: TGTGCCAGCACCGGCGGGGGGGCCTCTAAGACCCAGTACTTC. Translated, it gives CASTGGGASKTQYF. The chain joins TRBV28 to TRBJ2-5; 9 bases line up with TRBD2. The trim removed 7 bases at V and 6 bases at J, leaving 9 bases unmatched. The germline CDR1 and CDR2 sequences are MDHEN and SYDVKM. The CDR3 loop spans 14 amino acids. Based on the CDR3 plus reference TRBV28 and TRBJ2-5, the full variable domain is DVKVTQSSRYLVKRTGEKVFLECVQDMDHENMFWYRQDPGLGLRLIYFSYDVKMKEKGDIPEGYSVSREKKERFSLILESASTNQTSMYLCASTGGGASKTQYFGPGTRLLVL.

The rearrangement joins TRBV5-6 to TRBJ2-1; D perhaps matches TRBD2 (6 bases). The length of the CDR3 is 14 residues. The germline V and J ends were trimmed by 3 bases and 15 bases, with 22 bases remaining between them. Germline CDR1 reads SGHDT; CDR2 reads YYEEEE. As DNA, the CDR3 is TGTGCCAGCAGCTGGTCCATTGAGACGGGGGACCCGTTCTTC. Protein sequence: CASSWSIETGDPFF.

V and J are TRBV28 and TRBJ1-1, with 7 positions matching TRBD1. The germline CDR1 and CDR2 sequences are MDHEN and SYDVKM. This CDR3 spans 15 amino acids. After removal of 5 bases from V and 7 bases from J, the junction contained 13 bases not matched to a gene. CDR3 sequence: CASSPGGDRAGEAFF. CDR3 sequence (DNA): TGTGCCAGCAGTCCCGGCGGCGACAGGGCCGGTGAAGCTTTCTTT.

V usage is TRBV5-1 and J usage is TRBJ2-3; D may be TRBD1 (5 bases). Trimming left V 4 bases short and J 6 bases short, with 21 bases between. There are 16 residues in the CDR3. Germline V CDR1 and CDR2: SGHRS, YFSETQ. CDR3 nucleotide sequence: TGCGCCAGCAGCCCTCGAGGACACCCGCTGGAGGATACGCAGTATTTT. Protein sequence: CASSPRGHPLEDTQYF.

This clone was observed a few times. This chain connects TRBV6-5 to TRBJ1-5; TRBD1 matches at 7 bases. The CDR3 sequence is 14 residues long. The V gene end was trimmed by 5 bases and the J gene end by 7 bases; junction bases not matched to a gene: 8. The germline V gene encodes CDR1 MNHEY and CDR2 SVGAGI. For the CDR3, the DNA is TGTGCCAGCAGTCAGGACAGGCAATTCCAGCCCCAGCATTTT. Its translation: CASSQDRQFQPQHF.

The chain carries TRBV10-1 and TRBJ1-1, with D perhaps matching TRBD1 (6 bases). CDR3 size: 15 residues. CDR1 is WNHNN and CDR2 is SYGVQD in the germline V gene (reference sequence). With 0 bases removed from V and 4 bases from J, the gap between germline ends came to 12 bases. CDR3 loop: CASSESKGGATEAFF. As DNA, the CDR3 is TGCGCCAGCAGTGAGTCGAAGGGGGGGGCCACTGAAGCTTTCTTT.

This sequence joins TRBV6-1 and TRBJ2-7; D gene uncertain. Deletions cut 3 bases from V and 5 bases from J, with 14 bases between. Germline CDR1 and CDR2: MNHNS and SASEGT. This CDR3 has 14 residues. In DNA, the CDR3 is TGTGCCAGCAGTGATTCTTGGTGGGTAGACGAGCAGTACTTC. It specifies CASSDSWWVDEQYF.

The chain employs TRBV5-1 and TRBJ2-1; 9 bases line up with TRBD2. This CDR3 is built from 18 residues. Germline CDR1 is SGHRS and CDR2 is YFSETQ. V was pared by 2 bases and J by 4 bases, with 13 bases of the junction left unmatched. The chain's CDR3 is CASSLPTTSGGGYNEQFF. The CDR3 nucleotides read TGCGCCAGCAGCTTACCCACGACTAGCGGAGGGGGTTACAATGAGCAGTTCTTC.

CDR3 DNA sequence: TGCGCCAGCAGCCAAAGGGGACTAGCTAGCACAGATACGCAGTATTTT. This encodes CASSQRGLASTDTQYF. This chain connects TRBV4-3 to TRBJ2-3, with 9 bases that match TRBD2. The CDR3 has 16 amino acids. V lost 2 bases, J lost 0 bases, and 3 bases stayed unmatched. Germline CDR1 and CDR2: LGHNA and YSLEER.

The V and J genes are TRBV6-1 and TRBJ1-5, with a possible D match to TRBD1 (5 bases). Trimming cost V 7 bases and J 4 bases, with 17 bases left between them. The CDR3 loop spans 15 amino acids. Germline V lookup: CDR1 MNHNS, CDR2 SASEGT. CDR3 loop: CASTWTNRRNQPQHF. CDR3 nucleotides: TGTGCCAGCACCTGGACGAACAGGAGGAATCAGCCCCAGCATTTT.

The V call is TRBV18, the J call TRBJ1-1; D is undetermined. Trimming pared 3 bases from V and 7 bases from J, leaving 12 bases between. The CDR3 contains 13 residues. The germline V gene encodes CDR1 KGHSH and CDR2 LQKENI. The CDR3 DNA is TGTGCCAGCTCACCTCTTGATCGGGGTGAAGCTTTCTTT. Protein product: CASSPLDRGEAFF.

J is TRBJ1-2 and V is TRBV7-9; D possibly corresponds to TRBD1 (5 bases). This CDR3 is built from 14 residues. V lost 1 base and J 12 bases, leaving 18 bases between the germline ends. The germline V gene has CDR1 SEHNR and CDR2 FQNEAQ (reference sequence). The CDR3 is CASSLGPGGVTNTF. The CDR3 DNA follows: TGTGCCAGCAGCTTAGGCCCAGGAGGGGTCACCAACACCTTC.

V is TRBV15 and J is TRBJ2-5; 10 bases line up with TRBD2. J lost 5 bases, V lost 2 bases, and 5 bases had no gene match. The CDR3 sequence is 15 residues long. The germline CDR1 and CDR2 sequences are LNHNV and YYDKDF (reference sequence). For the CDR3, the DNA is TGTGCCACCAGCAGATCGGGACTAGCGTTGGAGACCCAGTACTTC. Its translation is CATSRSGLALETQYF.

The chain links TRBV9 to TRBJ2-5, with 7 bases that match TRBD2. This CDR3 spans 13 amino acids. The trim removed 5 bases at V and 4 bases at J, leaving 5 bases unmatched. Germline V gene lookup returns CDR1 SGDLS and CDR2 YYNGEE. In DNA, the CDR3 is TGTGCCAGCAGAGCGTCGGGAGGAGAGACCCAGTACTTC. It translates to CASRASGGETQYF.

The rearrangement links TRBV5-1 to TRBJ2-5; 8 bases align to TRBD1. The CDR3 extends over 14 amino acids. V shed 8 bases and J 2 bases; nucleotides not matched to a gene: 8. Germline CDR1 is SGHRS and CDR2 is YFSETQ. The CDR3 protein is CASGQGRGQETQYF. The CDR3 DNA reads as TGCGCCAGTGGACAGGGCAGGGGACAAGAGACCCAGTACTTC.